Presented here are 20 T cell receptor beta chains from one specimen sequenced in a study of blood T cell repertoires in COVID-19. TCRdb keeps only in-frame clones here, not all; method: immunoSEQ multiplex PCR. The sample carries under 95,000 clones, around 80% recorded once. The material sequenced was peripheral blood. These receptors came from a man aged 55 to 70 with active or convalescent COVID-19.

The rearrangement joins TRBV29-1 to TRBJ1-5, with no clear D. Trimming removed 4 bases at V and 5 bases at J, with 15 bases between. The CDR3 contains 14 residues. The germline gives CDR1 SQVTM, CDR2 ANQGSEA. DNA of the CDR3: TGCAGCGTTGCGGGAGGGTTAGACGATCAGCCCCAGCATTTT. Translated: CSVAGGLDDQPQHF. Drawing the rest from reference TRBV29-1 and TRBJ1-5, the complete variable domain is SAVISQKPSRDICQRGTSLTIQCQVDSQVTMMFWYRQQPGQSLTLIATANQGSEATYESGFVIDKFPISRPNLTFSTLTVSNMSPEDSSIYLCSVAGGLDDQPQHFGDGTRLSIL.

This sequence joins TRBV7-2 and TRBJ2-1; 10 bases match TRBD2. Looked up from germline, CDR1 is SGHTA and CDR2 is FQGNSA. The CDR3 consists of 17 residues. The trim removed 5 bases at V and 6 bases at J, leaving 13 bases unmatched. CDR3 coding DNA: TGTGCCAGCAGCCCCCTGGGGATAGCGGGGGGCAGCAATGAGCAGTTCTTC. This encodes CASSPLGIAGGSNEQFF.

V gene TRBV27 combines with J gene TRBJ2-1; D is ambiguous. CDR1 and CDR2 from the germline V gene are MNHEY and SMNVEV (reference sequence). The CDR3 contains 13 residues. V was pared by 2 bases and J by 5 bases, with 7 bases between. CDR3 nucleotides: TGTGCCAGCAGTTTAGGCAGTAACAATGAGCAGTTCTTC. Translating gives CASSLGSNNEQFF.

The table lists this clone with a few counts. V usage is TRBV2 and J usage is TRBJ1-5; D might be TRBD1 (6 bases). This CDR3 spans 13 amino acids. Germline V gene data show CDR1 as SNHLY and CDR2 as FYNNEI. V was pared by 10 bases and J by 5 bases, with 15 bases between. The CDR3 reads CATAQGNDQPQHF. CDR3 nucleotide sequence: TGTGCCACCGCACAGGGAAACGATCAGCCCCAGCATTTT.

The chain couples TRBV5-6 to TRBJ1-2, with a tentative D call TRBD1 (5 bases). This CDR3 has 13 amino acids. The germline V gene has CDR1 SGHDT and CDR2 YYEEEE. Trimming removed 2 bases from V and 4 bases from J, with 9 bases in between. The CDR3 here is CASSLGVIYGYTF. DNA for the CDR3: TGTGCCAGCAGCTTAGGGGTGATCTATGGCTACACCTTC.

The chain recombines TRBV4-2 with TRBJ2-4; the match to TRBD2 covers 14 bases. Germline values: CDR1 LGHNA, CDR2 YNFKEQ. The V gene end was trimmed by 4 bases and the J gene end by 1 base; junction bases not matched to a gene: 12. This CDR3 comprises 20 residues. CDR3 region: CASSRSPTSGGAGAKNIQYF. In DNA form, the CDR3 reads TGTGCCAGCAGCCGAAGCCCGACTAGCGGGGGGGCCGGGGCCAAAAACATTCAGTACTTC.

V is TRBV19 and J is TRBJ1-4; D is perhaps TRBD1 (5 bases). CDR1 and CDR2 from the germline V gene are LNHDA and SQIVND (reference sequence). V was clipped by 9 bases and J by 3 bases, with 11 bases between them. The CDR3 consists of 13 residues. The CDR3 bases are TGTGCCAGGCCAGGGAAGGCTAATGAAAAACTGTTTTTT. Encoded protein: CARPGKANEKLFF.

This chain joins TRBV7-9 and TRBJ2-2; weak D call: TRBD1 (6 bases). V lost 5 bases and J lost 1, with 20 bases in between. Germline-derived CDR1 and CDR2 are SEHNR and FQNEAQ (reference sequence). The length of the CDR3 is 18 residues. CDR3 sequence: CASSPNEGGALNTGELFF. The CDR3 nucleotides read TGTGCCAGCAGCCCAAACGAAGGGGGAGCTTTGAACACCGGGGAGCTGTTTTTT.

This clone was picked up one time. This chain uses TRBV12-3 or TRBV12-4 with TRBJ1-1; D not certain. Between the trimmed V and J ends, which lost 6 bases and 11 bases, there was a span of 19 bases. The CDR3 length is 13 residues. For the CDR3, the DNA is TGTGCCAGCAGACCCGGTACCTTTTTCGGGGCTTTCTTT. Protein: CASRPGTFFGAFF.

The J gene is TRBJ1-3, the V gene TRBV6-5; a weak D match, TRBD1 (6 bases). V was shortened by 8 bases and J by 4 bases, with 18 bases between the two germline ends. The germline CDR1 and CDR2 sequences are MNHEY and SVGAGI. The CDR3 is 15 amino acids. CDR3 sequence: CASYGGPGIGNTIYF. In DNA form, the CDR3 reads TGTGCCAGCTACGGGGGGCCGGGAATCGGAAACACCATATATTTT.

The chain joins TRBV2 to TRBJ2-3, with TRBD1 matching 8 bases. V trimming: 1 base; J trimming: 8 bases; junction bases outside the gene matches: 8. The germline V gene encodes CDR1 SNHLY and CDR2 FYNNEI. The CDR3 runs 15 residues. The DNA of the CDR3 is TGTGCCAGCAGTGAAGACAGGGGGGTTGGGAGTACGCAGTATTTT. This encodes CASSEDRGVGSTQYF.

This chain connects TRBV6-6 to TRBJ1-5; D ambiguous. With 6 bases removed from V and 1 base from J, the gap between germline ends came to 7 bases. The CDR3 totals 13 residues. Germline CDR1 is MNHNY and CDR2 is SVGAGI (reference sequence). The CDR3 DNA reads TGTGCCAGCAGGCGGTTCAGCAATCAGCCCCAGCATTTT. Its translation is CASRRFSNQPQHF.

The chain recombines TRBV2 with TRBJ2-3; D remains unclear. Germline CDR1 SNHLY, CDR2 FYNNEI. V dropped 6 bases and J dropped 4 bases, with 8 bases sitting between them. CDR3 size: 12 residues. The CDR3, as DNA: TGTGCCAGCAGCCCTTCAGCAGATACGCAGTATTTT. Translation: CASSPSADTQYF. The full variable domain, in which reference TRBV2 and TRBJ2-3 provide the parts outside the CDR3, is EPEVTQTPSHQVTQMGQEVILRCVPISNHLYFYWYRQILGQKVEFLVSFYNNEISEKSEIFDDQFSVERPDGSNFTLKIRSTKLEDSAMYFCASSPSADTQYFGPGTRLTVL.

The chain joins TRBV5-6 to TRBJ2-3; TRBD2 matches at 7 bases. The junction had 4 bases not matched to a gene; V was cut back by 4 bases and J by 2 bases. In germline, CDR1 is SGHDT, CDR2 YYEEEE. The CDR3 runs to 14 residues. CDR3 sequence: CASSTTSSTDTQYF. The CDR3 DNA is TGTGCCAGCAGCACGACTAGCTCCACAGATACGCAGTATTTT. Supplemented by reference TRBV5-6 and TRBJ2-3, the full variable domain reads DAGVTQSPTHLIKTRGQQVTLRCSPKSGHDTVSWYQQALGQGPQFIFQYYEEEERQRGNFPDRFSGHQFPNYSSELNVNALLLGDSALYLCASSTTSSTDTQYFGPGTRLTVL.

The J gene is TRBJ2-2, the V gene TRBV6-2 or TRBV6-3; 8 nucleotides match TRBD1. Losses at the gene ends were 7 bases for V and 4 bases for J; bases not matched to a gene: 8. The CDR3 has 15 amino acids. Germline lookup yields CDR1 MNHEY and CDR2 SVGEGT. CDR3 DNA sequence: TGTGCCAGCAACCCAGGGGGCTTCGTCACCGGGGAGCTGTTTTTT. Its protein product is CASNPGGFVTGELFF.

The chain recombines TRBV3-1 (or the pseudogene TRBV3-2) with TRBJ1-1; TRBD1 agrees at 11 bases. Germline CDR1 reads LGHDT; CDR2 reads YNNKEL (reference sequence). The CDR3 extends over 15 amino acids. The trim removed 6 bases at V and 0 bases at J, leaving 3 bases unmatched. The CDR3 region is CASSGQGALNTEAFF. CDR3 coding DNA: TGTGCCAGCAGTGGACAGGGGGCCTTGAACACTGAAGCTTTCTTT.

The chain combines TRBV21-1 with TRBJ2-7; TRBD2 was called by the table and not checked on the DNA. TRBV21-1 is a pseudogene. The CDR3 totals 15 residues. CDR3 sequence reads: CASSNLSRQSYEQYF. CDR3 bases: TGTGCCAGCAGCAACCTCTCGCGGCAATCCTACGAGCAGTACTTC.

The chain combines TRBV13 with TRBJ1-2; D is ambiguous. With 1 base removed from V and 2 bases from J, the gap between germline ends came to 11 bases. The germline V gene has CDR1 PRHDT and CDR2 FYEKMQ (reference sequence). The CDR3 spans 15 residues. The CDR3 here is CASSLAREGNYGYTF. CDR3 sequence (DNA): TGTGCCAGCAGCTTAGCTCGGGAGGGAAACTATGGCTACACCTTC.

V is TRBV5-5 and J is TRBJ1-1; a weak D match, TRBD1 (6 bases). V was cut by 1 base and J by 0 bases, with 13 bases left in between. CDR1 is SGHKS and CDR2 is YYEKEE in the germline V gene (reference sequence). The CDR3 length is 16 residues. CDR3 region: CASSLSTGHMNTEAFF. The CDR3 region has the DNA TGTGCCAGCAGCTTGTCTACGGGACACATGAACACTGAAGCTTTCTTT.

The V call is TRBV10-3, the J call TRBJ2-3; 7 bases agree with TRBD1. The germline CDR1 and CDR2 sequences are ENHRY and SYGVKD. Trimming cost V 5 bases and J 2 bases; bases outside gene matches: 7. The CDR3 has 15 residues. The CDR3 sequence: CAISPITGDTDTQYF. As DNA, the CDR3 is TGTGCCATCAGTCCAATCACAGGGGACACAGATACGCAGTATTTT.